What follows describes a single T cell receptor (beta chain). These data are taken from a study of tumor and adjacent non-tumor tissue in lung cancer. About the study: Each sample yielded about 4.17 million productive TCRbeta reads on average.

TCRbeta libraries were built with three rounds of nested PCR, modified from ARM-PCR. TCRdb reprocessed the multiplex PCR reads via MiXCR and lists one record per CDR3 protein. The sample shows under 85,000 distinct CDR3 sequences, just over 75% of them seen only once. The template was RNA from unsorted bulk tissue. More than 3 cm separated this lung sample from the edge of the tumor. Trimming left V 9 bases short and J 5 bases short, with 16 bases between. Germline V lookup: CDR1 LGHNA, CDR2 YSLEER. The CDR3 contains 13 residues. The sequence was obtained from an older man with non-small cell lung cancer. V usage is TRBV4-3 and J usage is TRBJ1-2; D might be TRBD1 (5 bases). The source material was distant non-tumor lung tissue. CDR3 amino acids: CARRQGAAYGYTF. In DNA, the CDR3 is TGCGCCAGAAGACAAGGGGCGGCATATGGCTACACCTTC.